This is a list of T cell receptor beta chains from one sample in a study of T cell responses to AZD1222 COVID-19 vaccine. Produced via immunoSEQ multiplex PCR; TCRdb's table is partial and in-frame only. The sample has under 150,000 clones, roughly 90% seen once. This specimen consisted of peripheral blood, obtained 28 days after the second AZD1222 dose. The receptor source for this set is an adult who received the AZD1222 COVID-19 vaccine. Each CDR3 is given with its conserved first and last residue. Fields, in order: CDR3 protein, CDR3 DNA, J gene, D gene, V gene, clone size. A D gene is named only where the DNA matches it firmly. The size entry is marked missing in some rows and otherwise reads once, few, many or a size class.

CDR3: CASSIQESGTQYF
DNA: TGTGCCAGTAGTATACAGGAGTCTGGGACCCAGTACTTC
J: TRBJ2-5
D: NA
V: TRBV19
size: NA

CDR3: CASRTTGLPYNEQFF
DNA: TGTGCCAGCAGGACGACAGGGCTGCCTTACAATGAGCAGTTCTTC
J: TRBJ2-1
D: TRBD1
V: TRBV27
size: NA

CDR3: CASSPRRGGGNSPLHF
DNA: TGTGCCAGCAGCCCACGACGGGGCGGAGGTAATTCACCCCTCCACTTT
J: TRBJ1-6
D: NA
V: TRBV7-9
size: NA

CDR3: CASSRDTRGNEQFF
DNA: TGTGCCAGCAGCCGGGACACGAGAGGCAATGAGCAGTTCTTC
J: TRBJ2-1
D: NA
V: TRBV7-9
size: NA

CDR3: CASSSPEIMNTEAFF
DNA: TGCGCCAGCAGTTCCCCTGAGATCATGAACACTGAAGCTTTCTTT
J: TRBJ1-1
D: NA
V: TRBV5-1
size: NA

CDR3: CASRDLAYEQYF
DNA: TGTGCCAGCAGGGACCTAGCCTACGAGCAGTACTTC
J: TRBJ2-7
D: NA
V: TRBV2
size: NA

CDR3: CASSYSQSNEKLFF
DNA: TGTGCCAGCAGTTACTCACAGTCTAATGAAAAACTGTTTTTT
J: TRBJ1-4
D: NA
V: TRBV6-5
size: NA

CDR3: CATSDPGTGTHEQYF
DNA: TGTGCCACCAGTGACCCCGGGACAGGGACCCACGAGCAGTACTTC
J: TRBJ2-7
D: TRBD1
V: TRBV24-1
size: NA

CDR3: CASSLQGVNGNTIYF
DNA: TGTGCCAGCAGCTTACAGGGTGTTAATGGAAACACCATATATTTT
J: TRBJ1-3
D: NA
V: TRBV7-6
size: NA

CDR3: CASSPGLAVSTDTQYF
DNA: TGCGCCAGCAGCCCGGGACTAGCGGTGAGCACAGATACGCAGTATTTT
J: TRBJ2-3
D: TRBD2
V: TRBV5-1
size: NA

CDR3: CAWSPPNRRTSGNTIYF
DNA: TGTGCCTGGAGTCCACCCAACAGGAGAACCTCTGGAAACACCATATATTTT
J: TRBJ1-3
D: NA
V: TRBV30
size: NA

CDR3: CAWSTRQGLDGYTF
DNA: TGTGCCTGGAGTACACGACAGGGGCTCGATGGCTACACCTTC
J: TRBJ1-2
D: TRBD1
V: TRBV30
size: NA

CDR3: CASSYSPDTGELFF
DNA: TGTGCCAGCAGTTACAGTCCAGACACCGGGGAGCTGTTTTTT
J: TRBJ2-2
D: NA
V: TRBV6-5
size: NA

CDR3: CASREANYEQYF
DNA: TGTGCCAGCAGGGAGGCCAACTACGAGCAGTACTTC
J: TRBJ2-7
D: NA
V: TRBV28
size: NA

CDR3: CASTPRTSGRYEQYF
DNA: TGTGCCAGCACCCCGCGTACTAGCGGGAGGTACGAGCAGTACTTC
J: TRBJ2-7
D: TRBD2
V: TRBV6-2/TRBV6-3
size: NA

CDR3: CASSYPGLANYGYTF
DNA: TGTGCCAGCAGTTACCCCGGATTAGCTAACTATGGCTACACCTTC
J: TRBJ1-2
D: NA
V: TRBV6-2/TRBV6-3
size: NA

CDR3: CATSGTGGDYGYTF
DNA: TGTGCCACCAGCGGGACAGGCGGAGATTATGGCTACACCTTC
J: TRBJ1-2
D: TRBD1
V: TRBV24-1
size: NA

CDR3: CASSLDGIGYTF
DNA: TGTGCCAGCAGCTTGGACGGGATTGGCTACACCTTC
J: TRBJ1-2
D: NA
V: TRBV5-8
size: NA

CDR3: CASSEALGQGYDEQYF
DNA: TGTGCCAGCAGTGAGGCCTTGGGACAGGGGTATGACGAGCAGTACTTC
J: TRBJ2-7
D: TRBD1
V: TRBV2
size: NA

CDR3: CASRVGGEAEQFF
DNA: TGTGCCAGCAGGGTTGGTGGGGAGGCTGAGCAGTTCTTC
J: TRBJ2-1
D: NA
V: TRBV7-2
size: NA

CDR3: CASSLMGSLRSYNEQFF
DNA: TGTGCCAGCAGCTTAATGGGCTCTCTTAGATCCTACAATGAGCAGTTCTTC
J: TRBJ2-1
D: NA
V: TRBV7-3
size: NA

CDR3: CASSRDRVMNEQYF
DNA: TGTGCCAGCAGCCGGGACAGGGTCATGAACGAGCAGTACTTC
J: TRBJ2-7
D: TRBD1
V: TRBV3-1/TRBV3-2
size: NA

CDR3: CSVADGTEAFF
DNA: TGCAGCGTTGCCGATGGCACTGAAGCTTTCTTT
J: TRBJ1-1
D: NA
V: TRBV29-1
size: NA

CDR3: CASSSWGGGTYEQYF
DNA: TGTGCCAGCAGCTCCTGGGGAGGGGGTACCTACGAGCAGTACTTC
J: TRBJ2-7
D: NA
V: TRBV7-9
size: NA

CDR3: CASSSQGGWGSPLHF
DNA: TGTGCCAGCAGCTCGCAAGGGGGCTGGGGTTCACCCCTCCACTTT
J: TRBJ1-6
D: TRBD1
V: TRBV7-9
size: few

CDR3: CASSYDRAPEAFF
DNA: TGTGCCAGCTCTTATGACAGGGCCCCTGAAGCTTTCTTT
J: TRBJ1-1
D: TRBD1
V: TRBV18
size: once

CDR3: CATSDLEWTEAFF
DNA: TGTGCCACCAGTGATCTTGAGTGGACTGAAGCTTTCTTT
J: TRBJ1-1
D: NA
V: TRBV24-1
size: NA

CDR3: CASRLRQGNTEAFF
DNA: TGTGCCAGCAGGCTTCGACAGGGGAACACTGAAGCTTTCTTT
J: TRBJ1-1
D: TRBD1
V: TRBV6-5
size: NA

CDR3: CASGTENTGELFF
DNA: TGTGCCAGCGGGACAGAGAACACCGGGGAGCTGTTTTTT
J: TRBJ2-2
D: TRBD1
V: TRBV28
size: few

CDR3: CASSLEGGRFNEQFF
DNA: TGTGCCAGCAGCTTAGAAGGTGGCAGGTTTAATGAGCAGTTCTTC
J: TRBJ2-1
D: NA
V: TRBV7-2
size: NA

CDR3: CASSFKAMAIDEKLFF
DNA: TGTGCCAGCAGTTTTAAGGCCATGGCAATAGACGAAAAACTGTTTTTT
J: TRBJ1-4
D: NA
V: TRBV27
size: NA

CDR3: CASSVVQTLSGNTIYF
DNA: TGTGCCAGCAGCGTAGTCCAGACCCTCTCTGGAAACACCATATATTTT
J: TRBJ1-3
D: NA
V: TRBV9
size: NA

CDR3: CASSEGDLAVAYNSPLHF
DNA: TGTGCCAGCAGCGAGGGGGACCTCGCTGTAGCCTATAATTCACCCCTCCACTTT
J: TRBJ1-6
D: NA
V: TRBV9
size: NA

CDR3: CASSQDKAAGYAYEQYF
DNA: TGTGCCAGCAGCCAAGATAAAGCGGCGGGATACGCCTACGAGCAGTACTTC
J: TRBJ2-7
D: NA
V: TRBV3-1/TRBV3-2
size: few

CDR3: CASSPWPGPHYTF
DNA: TGTGCCAGCAGTCCATGGCCAGGGCCCCACTACACCTTC
J: TRBJ1-2
D: NA
V: TRBV27
size: once

CDR3: CASTGAPGNSPLHF
DNA: TGTGCCAGCACAGGGGCGCCTGGGAATTCACCCCTCCACTTT
J: TRBJ1-6
D: NA
V: TRBV25-1
size: NA

CDR3: CASSVAGGEHEQFF
DNA: TGTGCCAGCAGCGTAGCGGGAGGAGAGCATGAGCAGTTCTTC
J: TRBJ2-1
D: TRBD2
V: TRBV7-3
size: NA

CDR3: CASSLGPAGSPQHF
DNA: TGTGCCAGCAGTTTAGGCCCGGCAGGTTCACCCCAGCATTTT
J: TRBJ1-5
D: NA
V: TRBV28
size: NA

CDR3: CASSLWSGRGVGSTDTQYF
DNA: TGTGCCAGCAGCTTATGGTCAGGAAGAGGGGTGGGCTCCACAGATACGCAGTATTTT
J: TRBJ2-3
D: NA
V: TRBV11-2
size: NA

CDR3: CASSLTGPPNNSPLHF
DNA: TGCGCCAGCAGCTTGACAGGGCCCCCGAATAATTCACCCCTCCACTTT
J: TRBJ1-6
D: NA
V: TRBV5-1
size: NA

CDR3: CAIRTGFGYGYTF
DNA: TGTGCCATCAGGACAGGGTTTGGCTATGGCTACACCTTC
J: TRBJ1-2
D: TRBD1
V: TRBV6-5
size: NA

CDR3: CASSFTGGDYGYTF
DNA: TGCGCCAGCAGCTTCACAGGGGGCGACTATGGCTACACCTTC
J: TRBJ1-2
D: TRBD1
V: TRBV5-1
size: NA

CDR3: CASSPRTRGGVDTQYF
DNA: TGTGCCAGCTCACCGAGGACTAGAGGGGGAGTAGATACGCAGTATTTT
J: TRBJ2-3
D: NA
V: TRBV18
size: NA

CDR3: CASSQVGASSGNTIYF
DNA: TGCGCCAGCAGCCAGGTCGGGGCCTCCTCTGGAAACACCATATATTTT
J: TRBJ1-3
D: NA
V: TRBV4-1
size: NA

CDR3: CASSQVWELNTEAFF
DNA: TGCGCCAGCAGCCAAGTCTGGGAGTTGAACACTGAAGCTTTCTTT
J: TRBJ1-1
D: NA
V: TRBV4-1
size: NA

CDR3: CASSQTGSPGELFF
DNA: TGTGCCAGCTCACAGACAGGGTCACCCGGGGAGCTGTTTTTT
J: TRBJ2-2
D: TRBD1
V: TRBV18
size: few

CDR3: CASSLGEGTDTQYF
DNA: TGTGCCAGCAGCTTAGGGGAGGGGACAGATACGCAGTATTTT
J: TRBJ2-3
D: TRBD2
V: TRBV11-2
size: NA

CDR3: CASSFSRGRHEQYF
DNA: TGTGCCAGCAGTTTCTCCAGGGGGCGGCACGAGCAGTACTTC
J: TRBJ2-7
D: TRBD1
V: TRBV27
size: NA

CDR3: CSAQTKNYGYTF
DNA: TGCAGCGCCCAGACAAAGAACTATGGCTACACCTTC
J: TRBJ1-2
D: NA
V: TRBV29-1
size: NA

CDR3: CASSSYTGGDYGYTF
DNA: TGTGCCAGCAGCTCTTATACAGGGGGCGACTATGGCTACACCTTC
J: TRBJ1-2
D: TRBD1
V: TRBV5-4
size: NA

CDR3: CASSYEGGGLNTEAFF
DNA: TGTGCCAGCAGTTACGAAGGGGGGGGATTGAACACTGAAGCTTTCTTT
J: TRBJ1-1
D: NA
V: TRBV6-2/TRBV6-3
size: NA

CDR3: CASKRAGYGYTF
DNA: TGTGCCAGCAAACGGGCAGGGTATGGCTACACCTTC
J: TRBJ1-2
D: NA
V: TRBV2
size: NA

CDR3: CASMGDGNAEAFF
DNA: TGCGCCAGCATGGGGGATGGGAACGCTGAAGCTTTCTTT
J: TRBJ1-1
D: NA
V: TRBV10-2
size: NA